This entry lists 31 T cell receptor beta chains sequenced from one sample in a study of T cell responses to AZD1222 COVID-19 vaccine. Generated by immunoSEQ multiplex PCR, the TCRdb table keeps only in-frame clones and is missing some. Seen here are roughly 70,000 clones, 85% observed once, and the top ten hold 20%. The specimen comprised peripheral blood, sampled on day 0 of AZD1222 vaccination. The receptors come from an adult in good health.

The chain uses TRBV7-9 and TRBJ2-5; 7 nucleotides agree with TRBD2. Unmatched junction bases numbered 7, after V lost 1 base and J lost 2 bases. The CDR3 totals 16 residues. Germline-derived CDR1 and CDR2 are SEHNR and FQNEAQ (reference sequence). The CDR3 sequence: CASSLGSAGIQETQYF. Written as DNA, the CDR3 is TGTGCCAGCAGCTTAGGATCAGCGGGGATACAAGAGACCCAGTACTTC.

The CDR3, as DNA: TGTGCCAGCTCAAGGGTTTCCTACAATGAGCAGTTCTTC. Translated: CASSRVSYNEQFF. The chain joins TRBV6-5 to TRBJ2-1, with D unresolved. The germline CDR1 and CDR2 sequences are MNHEY and SVGAGI. The ends were cut back, 8 bases at V and 1 base at J, with 9 bases in the middle. CDR3 size: 13 residues.

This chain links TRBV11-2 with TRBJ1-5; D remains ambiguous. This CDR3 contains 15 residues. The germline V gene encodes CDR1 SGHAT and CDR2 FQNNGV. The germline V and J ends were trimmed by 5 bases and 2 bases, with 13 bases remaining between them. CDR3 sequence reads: CASSASPSGNQPQHF. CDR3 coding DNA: TGTGCCAGCAGCGCCAGCCCATCGGGCAATCAGCCCCAGCATTTT. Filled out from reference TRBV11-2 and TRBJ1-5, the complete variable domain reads EAGVAQSPRYKIIEKRQSVAFWCNPISGHATLYWYQQILGQGPKLLIQFQNNGVVDDSQLPKDRFSAERLKGVDSTLKIQPAKLEDSAVYLCASSASPSGNQPQHFGDGTRLSIL.

CDR3 nucleotides: TGTGCCAGCAGCCAAGATTCGGCAGGGGTCGATGGCTACACCTTC. This codes for CASSQDSAGVDGYTF. The chain recombines TRBV3-1 (or the pseudogene TRBV3-2) with TRBJ1-2; D is perhaps TRBD1 (6 bases). Germline CDR1 reads LGHDT; CDR2 reads YNNKEL (reference sequence). Trimming removed 0 bases at V and 6 bases at J, with 14 bases between. This CDR3 contains 15 residues.

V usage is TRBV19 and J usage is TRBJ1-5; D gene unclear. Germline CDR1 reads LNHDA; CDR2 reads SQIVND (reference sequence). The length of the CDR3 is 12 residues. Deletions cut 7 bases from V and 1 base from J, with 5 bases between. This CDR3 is CASIGSNQPQHF. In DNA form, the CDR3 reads TGTGCCAGTATTGGGAGCAATCAGCCCCAGCATTTT.

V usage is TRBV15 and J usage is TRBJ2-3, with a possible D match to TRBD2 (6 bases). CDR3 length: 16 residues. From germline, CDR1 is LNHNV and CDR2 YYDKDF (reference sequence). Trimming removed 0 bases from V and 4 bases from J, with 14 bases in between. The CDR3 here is CATSRDRGKWADTQYF. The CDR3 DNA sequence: TGTGCCACCAGCAGAGATCGGGGGAAGTGGGCAGATACGCAGTATTTT. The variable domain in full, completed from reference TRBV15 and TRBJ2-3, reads DAMVIQNPRYQVTQFGKPVTLSCSQTLNHNVMYWYQQKSSQAPKLLFHYYDKDFNNEADTPDNFQSRRPNTSFCFLDIRSPGLGDTAMYLCATSRDRGKWADTQYFGPGTRLTVL.

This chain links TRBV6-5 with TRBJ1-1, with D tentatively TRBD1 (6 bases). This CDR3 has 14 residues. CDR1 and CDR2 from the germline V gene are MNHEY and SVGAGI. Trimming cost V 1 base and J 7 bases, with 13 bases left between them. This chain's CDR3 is CASSYLAGEGEAFF. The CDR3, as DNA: TGTGCCAGCAGTTACTTGGCAGGGGAGGGTGAAGCTTTCTTT.

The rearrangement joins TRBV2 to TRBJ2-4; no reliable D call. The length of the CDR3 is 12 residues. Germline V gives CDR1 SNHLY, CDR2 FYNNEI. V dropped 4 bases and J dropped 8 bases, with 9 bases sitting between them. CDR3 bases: TGTGCCAGCAGTGGTACAAAGGACATTCAGTACTTC. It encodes CASSGTKDIQYF.

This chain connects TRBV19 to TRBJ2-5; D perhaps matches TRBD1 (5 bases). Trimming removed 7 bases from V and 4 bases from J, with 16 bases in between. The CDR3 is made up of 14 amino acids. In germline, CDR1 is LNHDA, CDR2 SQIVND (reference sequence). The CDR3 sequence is CASTPSTALETQYF. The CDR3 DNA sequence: TGTGCCAGTACTCCGTCGACAGCCTTAGAGACCCAGTACTTC. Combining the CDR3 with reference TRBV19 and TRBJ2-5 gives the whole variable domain DGGITQSPKYLFRKEGQNVTLSCEQNLNHDAMYWYRQDPGQGLRLIYYSQIVNDFQKGDIAEGYSVSREKKESFPLTVTSAQKNPTAFYLCASTPSTALETQYFGPGTRLLVL.

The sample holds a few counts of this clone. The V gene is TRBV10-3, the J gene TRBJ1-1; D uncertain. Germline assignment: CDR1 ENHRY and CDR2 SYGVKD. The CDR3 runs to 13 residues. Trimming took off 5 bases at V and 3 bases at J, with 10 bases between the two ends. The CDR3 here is CAISYDDYTEAFF. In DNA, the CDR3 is TGTGCCATCAGTTATGATGACTACACTGAAGCTTTCTTT.

The CDR3 reads CASSPQGIYEQYF. CDR3 sequence (DNA): TGTGCCAGCAGTCCCCAGGGGATTTACGAGCAGTACTTC. The J gene is TRBJ2-7, the V gene TRBV6-2 or TRBV6-3; possibly TRBD1 for D (6 bases). Germline values: CDR1 MNHEY, CDR2 SVGEGT. The CDR3 covers 13 residues. Between the trimmed V and J ends, which lost 5 bases and 4 bases, there was a span of 12 bases.

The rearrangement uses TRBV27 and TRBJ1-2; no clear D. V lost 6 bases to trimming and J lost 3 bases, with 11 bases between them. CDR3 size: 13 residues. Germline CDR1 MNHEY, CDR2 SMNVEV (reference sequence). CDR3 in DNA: TGTGCCAGCAGCCAAGGGTACGACTATGGCTACACCTTC. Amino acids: CASSQGYDYGYTF.

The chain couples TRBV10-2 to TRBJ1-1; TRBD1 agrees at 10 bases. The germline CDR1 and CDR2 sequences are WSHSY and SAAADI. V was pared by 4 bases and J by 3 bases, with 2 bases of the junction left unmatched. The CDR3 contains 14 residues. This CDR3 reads CASSGGTGDTEAFF. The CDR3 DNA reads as TGCGCCAGCAGTGGCGGGACAGGGGACACTGAAGCTTTCTTT.

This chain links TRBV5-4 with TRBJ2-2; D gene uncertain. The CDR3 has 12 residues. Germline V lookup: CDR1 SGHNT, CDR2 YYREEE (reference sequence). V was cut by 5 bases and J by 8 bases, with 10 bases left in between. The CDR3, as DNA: TGTGCCAGCAGTTTTCCGAGAGGGGAGCTGTTTTTT. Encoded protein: CASSFPRGELFF.

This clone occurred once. The CDR3 DNA reads as TGTGCCAACTCACCCGGGACATACTATGGCTACACCTTC. Protein product: CANSPGTYYGYTF. The genes are TRBV19 and TRBJ1-2; maybe TRBD1 (6 bases). Germline CDR1 LNHDA, CDR2 SQIVND (reference sequence). V lost 10 bases and J lost 3, with 15 bases in between. The CDR3 runs 13 residues.

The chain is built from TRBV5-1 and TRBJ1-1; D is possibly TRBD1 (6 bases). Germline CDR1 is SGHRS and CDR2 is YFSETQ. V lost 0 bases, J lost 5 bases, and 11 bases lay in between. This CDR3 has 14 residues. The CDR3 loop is CASSLDGGITEAFF. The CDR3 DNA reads TGCGCCAGCAGCTTGGACGGGGGCATAACTGAAGCTTTCTTT.

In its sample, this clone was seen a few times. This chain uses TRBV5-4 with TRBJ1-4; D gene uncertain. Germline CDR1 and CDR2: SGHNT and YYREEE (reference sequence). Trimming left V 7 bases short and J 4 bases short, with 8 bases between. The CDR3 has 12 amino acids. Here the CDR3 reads CASGPINEKLFF. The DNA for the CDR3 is TGTGCCAGCGGACCGATTAATGAAAAACTGTTTTTT.

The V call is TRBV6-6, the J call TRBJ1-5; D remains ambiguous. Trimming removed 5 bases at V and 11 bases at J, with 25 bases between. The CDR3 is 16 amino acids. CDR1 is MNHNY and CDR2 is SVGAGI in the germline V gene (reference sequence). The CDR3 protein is CASSGSLGPLPLAQHF. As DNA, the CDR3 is TGTGCCAGCAGTGGATCTCTTGGACCCTTACCTCTGGCCCAGCATTTT.

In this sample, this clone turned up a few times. The CDR3 region has the DNA TGTGCCAGTAAAATGGACGGGAACATGAACACTGAAGCTTTCTTT. Encoded protein: CASKMDGNMNTEAFF. J is TRBJ1-1 and V is TRBV6-5; no definite D call. The CDR3 contains 15 residues. Germline V CDR1 and CDR2: MNHEY, SVGAGI. The germline V and J ends were trimmed by 9 bases and 0 bases, with 17 bases remaining between them.

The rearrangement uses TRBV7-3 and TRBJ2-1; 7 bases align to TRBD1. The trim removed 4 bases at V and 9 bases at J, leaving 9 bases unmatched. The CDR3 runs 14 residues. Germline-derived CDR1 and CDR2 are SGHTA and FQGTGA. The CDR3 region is CASSSTTGAGEQFF. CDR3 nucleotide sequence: TGTGCCAGCAGCTCCACCACAGGGGCGGGTGAGCAGTTCTTC.

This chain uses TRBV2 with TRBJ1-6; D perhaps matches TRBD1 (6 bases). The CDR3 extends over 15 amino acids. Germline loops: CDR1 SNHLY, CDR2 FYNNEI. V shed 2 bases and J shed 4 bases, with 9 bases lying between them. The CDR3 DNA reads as TGTGCCAGCAGTGAATCCAGGGGATATAATTCACCCCTCCACTTT. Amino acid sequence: CASSESRGYNSPLHF.

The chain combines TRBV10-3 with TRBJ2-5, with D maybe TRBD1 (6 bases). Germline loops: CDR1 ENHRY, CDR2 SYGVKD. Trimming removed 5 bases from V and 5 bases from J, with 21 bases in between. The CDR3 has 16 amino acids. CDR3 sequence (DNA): TGTGCCATCAGTTCCGCTAAACAGGGTCCGGGGGAGACCCAGTACTTC. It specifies CAISSAKQGPGETQYF.

The chain's CDR3 is CASSIDWSSYNEQFF. The CDR3 DNA is TGTGCCAGTAGTATAGACTGGAGCTCCTACAATGAGCAGTTCTTC. The V and J genes are TRBV19 and TRBJ2-1; D remains unclear. This CDR3 has 15 residues. Trimming cost V 0 bases and J 0 bases, with 6 bases left between them. From germline, CDR1 is LNHDA and CDR2 SQIVND (reference sequence).

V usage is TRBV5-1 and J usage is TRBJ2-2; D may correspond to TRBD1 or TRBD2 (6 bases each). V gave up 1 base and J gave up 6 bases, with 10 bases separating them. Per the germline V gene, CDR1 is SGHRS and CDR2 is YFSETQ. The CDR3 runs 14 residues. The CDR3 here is CASSLLGGPGELFF. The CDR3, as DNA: TGCGCCAGCAGCTTGCTGGGGGGCCCCGGGGAGCTGTTTTTT. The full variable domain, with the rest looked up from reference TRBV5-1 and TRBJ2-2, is KAGVTQTPRYLIKTRGQQVTLSCSPISGHRSVSWYQQTPGQGLQFLFEYFSETQRNKGNFPGRFSGRQFSNSRSEMNVSTLELGDSALYLCASSLLGGPGELFFGEGSRLTVL.

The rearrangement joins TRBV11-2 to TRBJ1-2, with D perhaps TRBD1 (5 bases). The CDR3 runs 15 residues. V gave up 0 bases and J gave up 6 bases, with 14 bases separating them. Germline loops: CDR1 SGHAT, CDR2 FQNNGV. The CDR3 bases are TGTGCCAGCAGCTTAGAACCCGCCGGGGGGGATGGCTACACCTTC. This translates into CASSLEPAGGDGYTF.

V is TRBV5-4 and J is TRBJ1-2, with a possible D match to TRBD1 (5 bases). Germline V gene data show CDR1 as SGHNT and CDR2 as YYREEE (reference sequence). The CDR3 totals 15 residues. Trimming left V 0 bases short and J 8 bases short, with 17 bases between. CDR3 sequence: CASSLARGGASGYTF. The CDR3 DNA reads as TGTGCCAGCAGCTTGGCCCGGGGTGGGGCTAGCGGCTACACCTTC.

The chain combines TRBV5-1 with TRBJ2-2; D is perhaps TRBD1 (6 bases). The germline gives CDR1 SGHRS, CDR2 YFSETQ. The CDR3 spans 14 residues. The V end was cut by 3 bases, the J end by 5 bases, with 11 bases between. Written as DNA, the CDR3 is TGCGCCAGCAGCTCAACTGGACAGACCGGGGAGCTGTTTTTT. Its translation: CASSSTGQTGELFF. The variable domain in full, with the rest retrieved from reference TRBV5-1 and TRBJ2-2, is KAGVTQTPRYLIKTRGQQVTLSCSPISGHRSVSWYQQTPGQGLQFLFEYFSETQRNKGNFPGRFSGRQFSNSRSEMNVSTLELGDSALYLCASSSTGQTGELFFGEGSRLTVL.

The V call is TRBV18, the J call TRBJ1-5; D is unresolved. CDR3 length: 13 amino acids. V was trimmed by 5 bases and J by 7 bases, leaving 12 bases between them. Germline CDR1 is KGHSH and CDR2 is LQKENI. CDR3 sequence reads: CASSGEVRQPQHF. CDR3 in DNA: TGTGCCAGCTCAGGGGAAGTTCGCCAGCCCCAGCATTTT.

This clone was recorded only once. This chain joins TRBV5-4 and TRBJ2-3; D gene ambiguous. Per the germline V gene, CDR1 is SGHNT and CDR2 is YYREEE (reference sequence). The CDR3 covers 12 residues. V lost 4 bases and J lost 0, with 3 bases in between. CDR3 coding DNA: TGTGCCAGCAGCCCAAGCACAGATACGCAGTATTTT. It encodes CASSPSTDTQYF.

The CDR3, as DNA: TGTGCCAGTAGTATCCGGGAGAGTCGGGGCTACACCTTC. This encodes CASSIRESRGYTF. The chain couples TRBV19 to TRBJ1-2; no firm D call. V was trimmed by 3 bases and J by 8 bases, leaving 13 bases between them. The CDR3 loop spans 13 amino acids. Per germline, CDR1 LNHDA and CDR2 SQIVND (reference sequence).

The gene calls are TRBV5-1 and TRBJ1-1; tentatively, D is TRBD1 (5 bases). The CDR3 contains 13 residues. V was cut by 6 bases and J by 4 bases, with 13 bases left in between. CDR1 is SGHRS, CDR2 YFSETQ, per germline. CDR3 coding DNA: TGCGCCAGCAAAAACCTCCAGGGCACTGAAGCTTTCTTT. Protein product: CASKNLQGTEAFF.